This entry lists 10 T cell receptor beta chains sequenced from one sample in a study of shared clonotypes between healthy human individuals. CD45RO-negative cells were positively selected for CCR7, leaving out terminally differentiated effector memory CD45RA+ cells. The repertoire was sequenced with immunoSEQ multiplex PCR; TCRdb's copy has only in-frame clones and lacks some. Of about 2 million clones in the sample, about 95% were seen once. The sample was naive CD8+ T cells sorted from blood. The receptors here all came from a man aged 18 to 30 in good health.

The J gene is TRBJ2-3, the V gene TRBV5-4; 8 nucleotides agree with TRBD2. V trimming: 3 bases; J trimming: 5 bases; junction bases outside the gene matches: 11. Looked up from germline, CDR1 is SGHNT and CDR2 is YYREEE (reference sequence). The length of the CDR3 is 16 residues. This CDR3 reads CASSSPSGRGGDTQYF. The CDR3 bases are TGTGCCAGCAGCTCGCCTAGCGGGCGTGGGGGAGATACGCAGTATTTT.

In this sample, this clone turned up a few times. A read error may be the cause here, since a much bigger clone is one base away. This CDR3 is also generated by other DNA sequences in the sample. The chain uses TRBV11-2 and TRBJ2-5; D is unclear. Germline lookup yields CDR1 SGHAT and CDR2 FQNNGV. Trimming cost V 3 bases and J 5 bases, with 4 bases left between them. The CDR3 has 11 amino acids. In DNA form, the CDR3 reads TGTGCCAGCAGCTTTGGGGAGACCCAGTACTTC. Its translation is CASSFGETQYF.

The chain carries TRBV6-5 and TRBJ1-1; D is undetermined. From germline, CDR1 is MNHEY and CDR2 SVGAGI. V was pared by 2 bases and J by 5 bases, with 9 bases between. The CDR3 totals 13 residues. The CDR3 reads CASSYGRTTEAFF. Here the CDR3 DNA reads TGTGCCAGCAGTTACGGTCGGACGACTGAAGCTTTCTTT.

The chain recombines TRBV7-9 with TRBJ2-1; 8 nucleotides agree with TRBD2. This CDR3 is 15 amino acids long. With V trimmed by 4 bases and J by 7 bases, 9 bases remained unmatched. Germline V gene lookup returns CDR1 SEHNR and CDR2 FQNEAQ (reference sequence). The CDR3, as DNA: TGTGCCAGCAGCTCCCGGGGGGGAGAGAATAATGAGCAGTTCTTC. Amino acids: CASSSRGGENNEQFF. The variable domain in full, with the rest retrieved from reference TRBV7-9 and TRBJ2-1, is DTGVSQNPRHKITKRGQNVTFRCDPISEHNRLYWYRQTLGQGPEFLTYFQNEAQLEKSRLLSDRFSAERPKGSFSTLEIQRTEQGDSAMYLCASSSRGGENNEQFFGPGTRLTVL.

V is TRBV5-4 and J is TRBJ1-2; unclear D gene. V lost 0 bases and J 4 bases, leaving 16 bases between the germline ends. This CDR3 contains 16 residues. Per the germline V gene, CDR1 is SGHNT and CDR2 is YYREEE (reference sequence). The CDR3 reads CASSLVGDSAAYGYTF. CDR3 sequence (DNA): TGTGCCAGCAGCTTGGTCGGAGACTCCGCCGCCTATGGCTACACCTTC.

V usage is TRBV7-9 and J usage is TRBJ2-2, with TRBD2 matching 11 bases. CDR1 SEHNR and CDR2 FQNEAQ come from the germline V gene (reference sequence). The V gene end was trimmed by 3 bases and the J gene end by 0 bases; junction bases not matched to a gene: 3. The CDR3 consists of 17 residues. In DNA, the CDR3 is TGTGCCAGCAGCTTTGGGACTAGCGGATCGAACACCGGGGAGCTGTTTTTT. Translated: CASSFGTSGSNTGELFF.

The gene calls are TRBV6-1 and TRBJ1-2; D remains ambiguous. Trimming stripped 7 bases from V and 4 bases from J, with 13 bases between. From germline, CDR1 is MNHNS and CDR2 SASEGT. This CDR3 comprises 13 residues. The CDR3 protein is CASMMESGYGYTF. The CDR3 nucleotides read TGTGCCAGCATGATGGAGTCGGGCTATGGCTACACCTTC.

This clone has just a few counts. The rearrangement links TRBV18 to TRBJ2-3; D is possibly TRBD1 (6 bases). The V and J ends lost 4 bases and 0 bases respectively, with 8 bases between them. The CDR3 has 14 residues. CDR1 and CDR2 from the germline V gene are KGHSH and LQKENI. CDR3 coding DNA: TGTGCCAGCTCACTAGGACAGAGCACAGATACGCAGTATTTT. This codes for CASSLGQSTDTQYF. The full variable domain, with the rest looked up from reference TRBV18 and TRBJ2-3, is NAGVMQNPRHLVRRRGQEARLRCSPMKGHSHVYWYRQLPEEGLKFMVYLQKENIIDESGMPKERFSAEFPKEGPSILRIQQVVRGDSAAYFCASSLGQSTDTQYFGPGTRLTVL.

The chain uses TRBV4-1 and TRBJ2-3, with a weak D call TRBD1 (6 bases). The CDR3 covers 14 residues. Looked up from germline, CDR1 is MGHRA and CDR2 is YSYEKL. V was pared by 0 bases and J by 10 bases, with 14 bases between. The CDR3 DNA is TGCGCCAGCAGCCAAGATGTGGGGGCCTGGCCGCAGTATTTT. It translates to CASSQDVGAWPQYF.

The chain recombines TRBV19 with TRBJ1-1; D call uncertain. Germline CDR1 reads LNHDA; CDR2 reads SQIVND (reference sequence). The germline V and J ends were trimmed by 3 bases and 0 bases, with 17 bases remaining between them. This CDR3 has 17 amino acids. In nucleotides, the CDR3 is TGTGCCAGTAGTATTATCGTAGAAGGTGGGCTGAACACTGAAGCTTTCTTT. Residues: CASSIIVEGGLNTEAFF. The full variable domain, rest sourced from reference TRBV19 and TRBJ1-1, is DGGITQSPKYLFRKEGQNVTLSCEQNLNHDAMYWYRQDPGQGLRLIYYSQIVNDFQKGDIAEGYSVSREKKESFPLTVTSAQKNPTAFYLCASSIIVEGGLNTEAFFGQGTRLTVV.